This T cell receptor (beta chain) came from a study of blood T cell repertoires in COVID-19. Study-wide context: The study drew acute and convalescent COVID-19 samples from the United States, Italy and Spain.

Profiled with immunoSEQ multiplex PCR; TCRdb holds only in-frame clones, not every one. Among about 210,000 clones listed, 70% to 90% were seen once. Individuals drawn from approximately 26 US areas were roughly 18 to 89 years old. This CDR3 is 14 amino acids long. The germline gives CDR1 SGHKS, CDR2 YYEKEE (reference sequence). The V gene lost 1 base and the J gene lost 4 bases, with 12 bases spanning the gap. This rearrangement joins TRBV5-5 to TRBJ2-7; D ambiguous. This TCR was recovered from a man aged 35 to 55 who had recovered from COVID-19. Source material: PBMCs or T cells enriched from blood (not recorded which). Written as DNA, the CDR3 is TGTGCCAGCAGCTTGTACGGAGTTCTTTACGAGCAGTACTTC. Amino acid sequence: CASSLYGVLYEQYF.